This TCR beta chain was sequenced in a study of blood T cell repertoires in COVID-19. Study background: Material from acute and convalescent COVID-19 was sourced from the United States, Italy and Spain. Nucleic acid was either cDNA or gDNA, and it came from T cells, B-cell-depleted T cells, or PBMCs.

Sequenced by immunoSEQ multiplex PCR; TCRdb stores in-frame clones only, minus some. The data contain around 250,000 clones, almost 85% of them seen just once; the ten biggest clones take up approximately 1.9%. There are 14 residues in the CDR3. V shed 4 bases and J shed 1 base, with 11 bases lying between them. The germline gives CDR1 SGHRS, CDR2 YFSETQ. The sequence derives from a woman older than 75 with acute or convalescent COVID-19. The chain links TRBV5-1 to TRBJ2-5; TRBD2 is a possible D gene (5 bases). The material sequenced was peripheral blood. The CDR3 reads CASSVTSAQETQYF. The CDR3 coding sequence is TGCGCCAGCAGCGTAACTAGTGCCCAAGAGACCCAGTACTTC.